A selection of T cell receptor beta chains follows, all from one sample in a study of technical replicates of blood from a handful of donors. This table comes from immunoSEQ multiplex PCR, and its TCRdb copy is limited to in-frame clones, with some not included. The table has around 70,000 clones, around 97% seen once. The sequencing sample was made of T cells isolated from PBMCs. The receptors here all came from a human donor in good health. Each CDR3 is given with its conserved first and last residue. A D gene is named only where the DNA matches it firmly.

D gene | J gene | V gene | CDR3 protein | CDR3 DNA
TRBD1 | TRBJ1-1 | TRBV4-1 | CASSHGPERSYRGTEAFF | TGCGCCAGCAGCCATGGCCCAGAGCGATCCTACAGGGGAACTGAAGCTTTCTTT
TRBD1 | TRBJ1-4 | TRBV28 | CASSPSTGAFEKLFF | TGTGCCAGCAGTCCCTCGACAGGGGCGTTTGAAAAACTGTTTTTT
. | TRBJ2-1 | TRBV7-6 | CASSLKVPGEIYEQFF | TGTGCCAGCAGCTTAAAGGTTCCCGGGGAGATCTATGAGCAGTTCTTC
TRBD1 | TRBJ1-5 | TRBV15 | CATSRDRDSGQPQHF | TGTGCCACCAGCAGAGACCGGGACAGTGGTCAGCCCCAGCATTTT
. | TRBJ2-1 | TRBV6-5 | CASSYRGYNEQFF | TGTGCCAGCAGTTACCGGGGATACAATGAGCAGTTCTTC
. | TRBJ1-1 | TRBV5-6 | CASSWASNTEAFF | TGTGCCAGCAGCTGGGCATCGAACACTGAAGCTTTCTTT
. | TRBJ1-2 | TRBV19 | CASSLSLWGEDGYTF | TGTGCCAGTAGCCTTTCCCTTTGGGGAGAGGATGGCTACACCTTC
TRBD1 | TRBJ1-5 | TRBV6-1 | CASSGARGRFYSNQPQHF | TGTGCCAGCAGTGGGGCCAGGGGGCGATTCTATAGCAATCAGCCCCAGCATTTT
TRBD1 | TRBJ2-7 | TRBV27 | CASSYAGTVSYEQYF | TGTGCCAGCAGTTATGCCGGGACAGTGTCCTACGAGCAGTACTTC
. | TRBJ1-1 | TRBV7-9 | CASSLAGQNTEAFF | TGTGCCAGCAGCTTAGCGGGACAGAACACTGAAGCTTTCTTT
. | TRBJ1-2 | TRBV6-5 | CASSYGAGIVDGYTF | TGTGCCAGCAGTTATGGTGCGGGAATAGTGGATGGCTACACCTTC
TRBD2 | TRBJ2-3 | TRBV10-1 | CASSDLLGTSGGTSTDTQYF | TGCGCCAGCAGTGACCTACTCGGGACTAGCGGTGGAACTAGCACAGATACGCAGTATTTT
. | TRBJ2-3 | TRBV28 | CAITTDTDTQYF | TGTGCCATCACTACTGACACAGATACGCAGTATTTT
TRBD2 | TRBJ2-7 | TRBV23-1 | CASGAGGSYEQYF | TGCGCCAGTGGGGCGGGAGGATCCTACGAGCAGTACTTC
TRBD1 | TRBJ2-1 | TRBV5-1 | CASSMTGVLDEQFF | TGCGCCAGCAGCATGACAGGGGTCTTGGATGAGCAGTTCTTC
. | TRBJ2-1 | TRBV30 | CASISVANEQFF | TGTGCCTCCATATCAGTGGCCAATGAGCAGTTCTTC
. | TRBJ1-1 | TRBV7-9 | CASSLGRDMNTEAFF | TGTGCCAGCAGCCTGGGGAGGGACATGAACACTGAAGCTTTCTTT
TRBD2 | TRBJ2-1 | TRBV7-9 | CASGGMTSGRTLSYNEQFF | TGTGCCTCTGGGGGCATGACTAGCGGGAGGACCCTCTCCTACAATGAGCAGTTCTTC